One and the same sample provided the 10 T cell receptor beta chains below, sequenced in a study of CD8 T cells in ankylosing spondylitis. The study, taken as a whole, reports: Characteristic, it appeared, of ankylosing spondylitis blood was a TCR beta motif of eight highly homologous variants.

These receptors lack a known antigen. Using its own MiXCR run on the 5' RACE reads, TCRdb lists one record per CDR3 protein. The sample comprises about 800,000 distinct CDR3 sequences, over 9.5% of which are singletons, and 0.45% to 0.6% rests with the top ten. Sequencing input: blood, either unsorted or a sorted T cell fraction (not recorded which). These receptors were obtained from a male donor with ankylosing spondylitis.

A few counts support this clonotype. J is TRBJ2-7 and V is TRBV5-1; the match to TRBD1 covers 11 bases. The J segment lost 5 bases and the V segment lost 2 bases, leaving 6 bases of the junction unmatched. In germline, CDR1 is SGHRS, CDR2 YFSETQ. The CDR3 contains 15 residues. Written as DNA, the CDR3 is TGCGCCAGCAGCTTAGGGGGACAGGGGGTCCACGAGCAGTACTTC. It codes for CASSLGGQGVHEQYF. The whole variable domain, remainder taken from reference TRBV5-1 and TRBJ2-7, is KAGVTQTPRYLIKTRGQQVTLSCSPISGHRSVSWYQQTPGQGLQFLFEYFSETQRNKGNFPGRFSGRQFSNSRSEMNVSTLELGDSALYLCASSLGGQGVHEQYFGPGTRLTVT.

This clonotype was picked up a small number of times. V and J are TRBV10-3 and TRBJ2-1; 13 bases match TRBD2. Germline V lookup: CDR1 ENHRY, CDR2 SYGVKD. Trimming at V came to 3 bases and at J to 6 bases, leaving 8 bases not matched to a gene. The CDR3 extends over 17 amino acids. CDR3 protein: CAISDLRGTSGVNEQFF. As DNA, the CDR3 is TGTGCCATCAGTGACCTTCGCGGGACTAGCGGGGTCAATGAGCAGTTCTTC.

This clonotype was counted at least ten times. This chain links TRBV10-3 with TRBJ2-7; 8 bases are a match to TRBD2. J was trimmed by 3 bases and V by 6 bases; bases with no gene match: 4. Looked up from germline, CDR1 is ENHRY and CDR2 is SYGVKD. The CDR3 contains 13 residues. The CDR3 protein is CAIRGLEIYEQYF. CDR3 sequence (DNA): TGTGCCATCAGGGGACTAGAGATCTACGAGCAGTACTTC.

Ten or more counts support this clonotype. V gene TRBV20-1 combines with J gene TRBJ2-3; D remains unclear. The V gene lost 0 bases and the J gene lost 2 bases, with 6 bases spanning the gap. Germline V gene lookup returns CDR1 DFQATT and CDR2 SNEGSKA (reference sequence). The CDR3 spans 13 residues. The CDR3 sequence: CSARDTSTDTQYF. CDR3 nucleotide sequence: TGCAGTGCTAGAGATACCTCCACAGATACGCAGTATTTT.

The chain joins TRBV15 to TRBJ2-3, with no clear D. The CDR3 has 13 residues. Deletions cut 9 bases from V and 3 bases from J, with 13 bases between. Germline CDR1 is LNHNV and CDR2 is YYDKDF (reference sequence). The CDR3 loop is CATTLPATDTQYF. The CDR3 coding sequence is TGTGCCACTACCCTTCCAGCTACAGATACGCAGTATTTT.

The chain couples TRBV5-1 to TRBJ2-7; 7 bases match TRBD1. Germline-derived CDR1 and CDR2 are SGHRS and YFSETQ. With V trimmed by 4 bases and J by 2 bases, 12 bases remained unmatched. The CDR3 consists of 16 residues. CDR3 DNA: TGCGCCAGCAGCCTCATTACCGGGACAGTACCCTACGAGCAGTACTTC. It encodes CASSLITGTVPYEQYF.

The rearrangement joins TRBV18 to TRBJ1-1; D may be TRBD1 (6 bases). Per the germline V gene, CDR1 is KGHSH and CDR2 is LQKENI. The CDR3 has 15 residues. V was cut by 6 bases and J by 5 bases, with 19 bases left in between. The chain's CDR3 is CASSILSKGETEAFF. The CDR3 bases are TGTGCCAGCTCCATCCTCTCGAAGGGGGAAACTGAAGCTTTCTTT.

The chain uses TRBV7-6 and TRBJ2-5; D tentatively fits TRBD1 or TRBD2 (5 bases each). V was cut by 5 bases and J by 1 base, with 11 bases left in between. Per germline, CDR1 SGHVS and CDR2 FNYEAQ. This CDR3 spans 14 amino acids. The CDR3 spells CASSRGPFQETQYF. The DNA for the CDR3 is TGTGCCAGCAGCCGGGGACCGTTCCAAGAGACCCAGTACTTC.

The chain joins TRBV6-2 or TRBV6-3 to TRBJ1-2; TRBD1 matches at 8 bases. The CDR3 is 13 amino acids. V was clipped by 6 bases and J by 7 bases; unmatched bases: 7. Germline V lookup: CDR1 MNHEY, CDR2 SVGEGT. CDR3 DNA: TGTGCCAGCAGAGGACAGGGAGGACTTGGCTACACCTTC. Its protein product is CASRGQGGLGYTF.

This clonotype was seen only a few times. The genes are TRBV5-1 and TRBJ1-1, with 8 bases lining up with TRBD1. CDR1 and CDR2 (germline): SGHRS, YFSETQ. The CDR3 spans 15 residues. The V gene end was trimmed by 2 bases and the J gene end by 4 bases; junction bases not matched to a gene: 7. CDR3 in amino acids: CASSFDRGDGTEAFF. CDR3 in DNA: TGCGCCAGCAGCTTCGACAGGGGTGACGGCACTGAAGCTTTCTTT.